These 30 T cell receptor beta chains came from one sample sequenced in a study of blood T cell repertoires in COVID-19 (dated by TCRdb to about 2020). The library came from the immunoSEQ multiplex PCR assay. In TCRdb, the immuneACCESS table is reduced to in-frame sequences with V and J assigned. These tables do not hold every clone; where another copy was compared, an unresolved V gene accounts for under half, and the others remain unexplained. Here the sample has some 490,000 clones; 75% to 90% occur a single time. Together, the top ten hold approximately 2.9% of the sample. The sequenced material came from peripheral blood. Every receptor here comes from a human donor in a cohort sampled during active COVID-19.

The chain recombines TRBV7-2 with TRBJ1-1; D unresolved. V lost 3 bases and J 2 bases, leaving 7 bases between the germline ends. Germline CDR1 reads SGHTA; CDR2 reads FQGNSA. The CDR3 has 13 residues. The DNA of the CDR3 is TGTGCCAGCAGCTTTCAGGAAAACACTGAAGCTTTCTTT. Translating gives CASSFQENTEAFF.

About this clone: Other DNA sequences in this sample translate to the same CDR3. This chain uses TRBV7-8 with TRBJ1-5; 8 nucleotides align to TRBD1. J gave up 0 bases and V 5 bases, and 6 bases lay outside the gene matches. Germline CDR1 SGHVS, CDR2 FQNEAQ. The CDR3 length is 16 residues. CDR3 nucleotide sequence: TGTGCCAGCAGCCCATGGACAGGGTCTAGCAATCAGCCCCAGCATTTT. Amino acid sequence: CASSPWTGSSNQPQHF.

The chain joins TRBV9 to TRBJ2-1; 10 bases map to TRBD2. The CDR3 runs to 14 residues. Germline V gives CDR1 SGDLS, CDR2 YYNGEE. J gave up 8 bases and V 7 bases, and 9 bases lay outside the gene matches. CDR3 in amino acids: CASRSGREGDEQFF. DNA of the CDR3: TGTGCCAGCCGGAGCGGGAGGGAGGGCGATGAGCAGTTCTTC.

Note on this clone: Other nucleotide sequences from this sample produce the same CDR3. The chain recombines TRBV5-1 with TRBJ1-2; TRBD1 matches 10 bases. V lost 0 bases, J lost 6 bases, and 2 bases stayed unmatched. The CDR3 is 14 residues long. CDR1 is SGHRS, CDR2 YFSETQ, per germline. The CDR3 nucleotides are TGCGCCAGCAGCTTGGGGACAGGGGGGAATGGCTACACCTTC. It encodes CASSLGTGGNGYTF.

The chain links TRBV6-2 or TRBV6-3 to TRBJ2-2; TRBD2 aligns across 8 bases. The CDR3 is made up of 17 amino acids. Germline-derived CDR1 and CDR2 are MNHEY and SVGEGT. V shed 0 bases, J shed 2 bases, and the junction held 5 bases outside the gene matches. For the CDR3, the DNA is TGTGCCAGCAGTTACTCCGCCGGGACTAGAAACACCGGGGAGCTGTTTTTT. Its protein is CASSYSAGTRNTGELFF.

This clone was counted a few times. The chain uses TRBV11-2 and TRBJ1-6; the match to TRBD1 covers 9 bases. Looked up from germline, CDR1 is SGHAT and CDR2 is FQNNGV. V shed 6 bases, J shed 5 bases, and the junction held 5 bases outside the gene matches. This CDR3 spans 15 amino acids. CDR3 coding DNA: TGTGCCAGCAGTCCTGGGGACAGGGATAATTCACCCCTCCACTTT. Translated, it gives CASSPGDRDNSPLHF.

The chain links TRBV7-6 to TRBJ2-1; 8 bases agree with TRBD2. The CDR3 covers 16 residues. CDR1 is SGHVS, CDR2 FNYEAQ, per germline. Losses at the gene ends were 5 bases for V and 1 base for J; bases not matched to a gene: 7. CDR3 coding DNA: TGTGCCAGCAGCGGACTAGCTCCCATTTCCTACAATGAGCAGTTCTTC. Its protein is CASSGLAPISYNEQFF.

The chain couples TRBV5-1 to TRBJ1-1; D ambiguous. Germline V gives CDR1 SGHRS, CDR2 YFSETQ. Trimming removed 6 bases from V and 0 bases from J, with 9 bases in between. The CDR3 covers 13 residues. This CDR3 reads CASTTNMNTEAFF. The CDR3 region has the DNA TGCGCCAGCACCACCAACATGAACACTGAAGCTTTCTTT.

The count of this clone is one. The rearrangement joins TRBV4-1 to TRBJ1-6, with TRBD1 matching 11 bases. Looked up from germline, CDR1 is MGHRA and CDR2 is YSYEKL. The CDR3 runs to 20 residues. J was trimmed by 7 bases and V by 3 bases; bases with no gene match: 17. CDR3 residues: CASSHHPIGTGGNGNSPLHF. The CDR3 DNA follows: TGCGCCAGCAGCCATCATCCCATTGGGACAGGGGGTAACGGCAATTCACCCCTCCACTTT.

The rearrangement links TRBV7-2 to TRBJ2-1, with D perhaps TRBD2 (5 bases). The CDR3 has 14 residues. Germline loops: CDR1 SGHTA, CDR2 FQGNSA. Between the trimmed V and J ends, which lost 7 bases and 6 bases, there was a span of 16 bases. For the CDR3, the DNA is TGTGCCAGCACGCGACGAGGGTCTAGCAATGAGCAGTTCTTC. This encodes CASTRRGSSNEQFF.

As to this clone: Compared with germline, one end of the junction differs, possibly owing to a read error. V and J are TRBV19 and TRBJ2-2; maybe TRBD2 (6 bases). Germline V CDR1 and CDR2: LNHDA, SQIVND (reference sequence). This CDR3 is 14 amino acids long. The CDR3 protein is CASSPRRGLGEVFF. The CDR3, as DNA: TGTGCCAGTAGTCCAAGGCGGGGCTTGGGGGAGGTGTTTTTT.

This clone was seen a single time. The rearrangement uses TRBV4-1 and TRBJ1-3; no definite D call. The V end was cut by 1 base, the J end by 4 bases, with 14 bases between. The CDR3 has 16 residues. Germline V lookup: CDR1 MGHRA, CDR2 YSYEKL. The CDR3 spells CASSQVGRAKGNTIYF. As DNA, the CDR3 is TGCGCCAGCAGCCAAGTGGGGAGGGCTAAAGGAAACACCATATATTTT.

The chain carries TRBV9 and TRBJ2-5; possible D gene TRBD2, 6 bases. From germline, CDR1 is SGDLS and CDR2 YYNGEE. V was trimmed by 2 bases and J by 4 bases, leaving 12 bases between them. The CDR3 length is 14 residues. The CDR3 sequence: CASSVTGSGETQYF. CDR3 DNA: TGTGCCAGCAGCGTCACCGGGAGTGGAGAGACCCAGTACTTC.

The chain links TRBV4-1 to TRBJ2-1, with 9 bases fitting TRBD1. With V trimmed by 5 bases and J by 15 bases, 14 bases remained unmatched. CDR3 size: 14 residues. From germline, CDR1 is MGHRA and CDR2 YSYEKL. CDR3 residues: CASSSPPRGTGLFF. CDR3 coding DNA: TGCGCCAGCAGCTCTCCTCCTAGGGGGACAGGGCTGTTCTTC.

V is TRBV29-1 and J is TRBJ2-3, with D possibly matching TRBD2 (6 bases). In germline, CDR1 is SQVTM, CDR2 ANQGSEA. The CDR3 loop spans 13 amino acids. Trimming left V 5 bases short and J 4 bases short, with 13 bases between. The CDR3 nucleotides are TGCAGCGTTCGGAGGGCGAGGGCAGATACGCAGTATTTT. Amino acid sequence: CSVRRARADTQYF.

This chain joins TRBV6-5 and TRBJ1-2; a possible D gene is TRBD1 (6 bases). Trimming cost V 4 bases and J 4 bases, with 10 bases left between them. From germline, CDR1 is MNHEY and CDR2 SVGAGI. The CDR3 is made up of 13 amino acids. The CDR3 nucleotides read TGTGCCAGCAGTTCAACAGGGACCTATGGCTACACCTTC. It yields the protein CASSSTGTYGYTF.

V usage is TRBV7-3 and J usage is TRBJ1-2; 11 bases are shared with TRBD1. CDR3 length: 16 amino acids. The germline gives CDR1 SGHTA, CDR2 FQGTGA. Losses at the gene ends were 3 bases for V and 7 bases for J; bases not matched to a gene: 10. CDR3 protein: CASSFASGQGAGGYTF. The DNA for the CDR3 is TGTGCCAGCAGCTTCGCCTCCGGACAGGGGGCTGGTGGCTACACCTTC.

This clone was seen more than once but under ten times. The chain is built from TRBV29-1 and TRBJ1-1, with D uncertain. The CDR3 consists of 12 residues. Germline CDR1 is SQVTM and CDR2 is ANQGSEA. V dropped 8 bases and J dropped 3 bases, with 13 bases sitting between them. In DNA form, the CDR3 reads TGCAGCTCCGACCCGGAGGACACTGAAGCTTTCTTT. Translating it yields CSSDPEDTEAFF.

The chain couples TRBV19 to TRBJ2-2, with 8 bases identical to TRBD1. The V gene's germline CDR1 is LNHDA and CDR2 SQIVND (reference sequence). The CDR3 has 14 residues. V shed 4 bases, J shed 4 bases, and the junction held 2 bases outside the gene matches. The CDR3 DNA sequence: TGTGCCAGTAGTACACAGGGGGTCACCGGGGAGCTGTTTTTT. Translated: CASSTQGVTGELFF.

This sequence joins TRBV5-8 and TRBJ2-5; 13 nucleotides line up with TRBD2. Germline CDR1 reads SGHTS; CDR2 reads YDEGEE. Trimming removed 3 bases from V and 4 bases from J; junction bases left unmatched: 9. This CDR3 comprises 17 residues. The CDR3 DNA sequence: TGTGCCAGCAGCTATGGACTAGCGGGAGTTTTGACAGAGACCCAGTACTTC. As protein: CASSYGLAGVLTETQYF. The whole variable domain, remainder taken from reference TRBV5-8 and TRBJ2-5, is EAGVTQSPTHLIKTRGQQATLRCSPISGHTSVYWYQQALGLGLQFLLWYDEGEERNRGNFPPRFSGRQFPNYSSELNVNALELEDSALYLCASSYGLAGVLTETQYFGPGTRLLVL.

This clone appeared once. V gene TRBV28 combines with J gene TRBJ2-3, with D unresolved. The CDR3 sequence is 13 residues long. Germline CDR1 and CDR2: MDHEN and SYDVKM. Between the trimmed V and J ends, which lost 6 bases and 1 base, there was a span of 8 bases. Here the CDR3 reads CASRFGGTDTQYF. DNA for the CDR3: TGTGCCAGCAGATTCGGAGGCACAGATACGCAGTATTTT. The variable domain in full, with the rest retrieved from reference TRBV28 and TRBJ2-3, is DVKVTQSSRYLVKRTGEKVFLECVQDMDHENMFWYRQDPGLGLRLIYFSYDVKMKEKGDIPEGYSVSREKKERFSLILESASTNQTSMYLCASRFGGTDTQYFGPGTRLTVL.

The chain uses TRBV4-1 and TRBJ2-3, with D tentatively TRBD2 (6 bases). V lost 1 base to trimming and J lost 0 bases, with 11 bases between them. Looked up from germline, CDR1 is MGHRA and CDR2 is YSYEKL. The CDR3 consists of 16 residues. CDR3 residues: CASSQASDSSTDTQYF. The CDR3 DNA sequence: TGCGCCAGCAGCCAAGCTAGCGATTCTAGCACAGATACGCAGTATTTT.

The V call is TRBV12-5, the J call TRBJ1-2; D may be TRBD1 (5 bases). V lost 0 bases and J lost 2, with 19 bases in between. The CDR3 runs 18 residues. From germline, CDR1 is LGHNT and CDR2 FRNRAP. The chain's CDR3 is CASGLVSGGSLLNYGYTF. The CDR3 DNA reads as TGTGCTAGTGGTTTGGTTTCTGGGGGGTCCCTTCTAAACTATGGCTACACCTTC.

J is TRBJ2-5 and V is TRBV18; D remains ambiguous. Per the germline V gene, CDR1 is KGHSH and CDR2 is LQKENI. V shed 8 bases and J shed 5 bases, with 12 bases lying between them. The CDR3 sequence is 12 residues long. The CDR3 loop reads CASAYSSETQYF. CDR3 nucleotides: TGTGCCAGCGCCTATAGCTCCGAGACCCAGTACTTC.

This rearrangement joins TRBV15 to TRBJ2-7; D ambiguous. The V and J ends lost 0 bases and 3 bases respectively, with 9 bases between them. Germline V gene lookup returns CDR1 LNHNV and CDR2 YYDKDF (reference sequence). The CDR3 runs 14 residues. The CDR3 protein is CATSREQENYEQYF. The CDR3 DNA reads TGTGCCACCAGCAGAGAGCAGGAAAACTACGAGCAGTACTTC.

The CDR3 bases are TGCGCCAGCAGCCAAATAGCGGGAGGAGTGACAGATACGCAGTATTTT. It encodes CASSQIAGGVTDTQYF. The V call is TRBV4-1, the J call TRBJ2-3, with 10 bases aligning to TRBD2. Germline V gene lookup returns CDR1 MGHRA and CDR2 YSYEKL. This CDR3 spans 16 amino acids. V lost 2 bases, J lost 3 bases, and 5 bases stayed unmatched.

The chain couples TRBV20-1 to TRBJ2-7, with 8 bases fitting TRBD1. Germline V lookup: CDR1 DFQATT, CDR2 SNEGSKA (reference sequence). With 3 bases clipped from V and 2 bases from J, the junction kept 12 bases outside the gene matches. This CDR3 spans 16 amino acids. The CDR3 loop reads CSASPGGQADTYEQYF. CDR3 nucleotides: TGCAGTGCTAGTCCCGGGGGACAGGCCGACACCTACGAGCAGTACTTC.

V is TRBV19 and J is TRBJ1-3; TRBD1 matches 9 bases. CDR3 size: 16 residues. With 5 bases clipped from V and 3 bases from J, the junction kept 8 bases outside the gene matches. Germline V gene data show CDR1 as LNHDA and CDR2 as SQIVND (reference sequence). CDR3 bases: TGTGCCAGTAGTGCCGGGACAGGGAGCGGTGGAAACACCATATATTTT. Translating gives CASSAGTGSGGNTIYF.

The rearrangement uses TRBV9 and TRBJ2-5; D is ambiguous. Germline CDR1 SGDLS, CDR2 YYNGEE. Trimming took 0 bases from V and 2 from J, leaving 8 bases between them. This CDR3 region has 14 residues. CDR3: CASSVALLQETQYF. The DNA for the CDR3 is TGTGCCAGCAGCGTAGCTCTACTTCAAGAGACCCAGTACTTC.

J is TRBJ2-3 and V is TRBV5-1, with 13 nucleotides matching TRBD2. The ends lost 5 bases at V and 4 bases at J; junction bases unmatched: 10. The CDR3 covers 17 residues. Germline V gene sequence: CDR1 SGHRS, CDR2 YFSETQ. The CDR3 reads CASRLTGTSGKPDTQYF. The CDR3 coding sequence is TGCGCCAGCAGATTGACCGGGACTAGCGGGAAACCAGATACGCAGTATTTT.